Presented here are 31 T cell receptor beta chains from one specimen sequenced in a study of T-cell reconstitution after alpha-beta-depleted transplantation in children. Unique molecular identifiers were used to barcode this TCRbeta library. TCRdb used MiXCR to reprocess the PCR reads, holding one entry per CDR3 protein. The profile shows 200,000 to 250,000 distinct CDR3 sequences, roughly 7% of them singletons. The input for sequencing was PBMCs, taken before TCRalphabeta/CD19-depleted stem cell transplant. These receptors came from a boy aged 2 to 10 with acute lymphoblastic leukemia, due to receive a stem cell transplant.

This clonotype was counted a few times. The chain combines TRBV7-2 with TRBJ1-3; D remains ambiguous. V was pared by 6 bases and J by 1 base, with 13 bases between. From germline, CDR1 is SGHTA and CDR2 FQGNSA. CDR3 length: 15 residues. In nucleotides, the CDR3 is TGTGCCAGCAGACCCTTGGGCGCTTCTGGAAACACCATATATTTT. Translated: CASRPLGASGNTIYF.

This clonotype was observed at least ten times. This sequence joins TRBV11-2 and TRBJ2-2; TRBD1 aligns across 9 bases. The V gene end was trimmed by 9 bases and the J gene end by 3 bases; junction bases not matched to a gene: 5. The germline CDR1 and CDR2 sequences are SGHAT and FQNNGV. The CDR3 is made up of 14 amino acids. The CDR3 loop is CASTRTGDTGELFF. CDR3 in DNA: TGTGCCAGTACTAGGACAGGGGACACCGGGGAGCTGTTTTTT.

The sample holds many counts of this clonotype. This rearrangement joins TRBV4-3 to TRBJ2-3, with 9 bases matching TRBD2. Unmatched junction bases numbered 13, after V lost 8 bases and J lost 4 bases. The CDR3 has 16 residues. CDR1 LGHNA and CDR2 YSLEER come from the germline V gene. The chain's CDR3 is CASQEVVAGDADTQYF. The CDR3, as DNA: TGCGCCAGCCAAGAGGTAGTAGCGGGAGATGCAGATACGCAGTATTTT.

This clonotype occurred many times. The chain carries TRBV28 and TRBJ2-7; perhaps TRBD2 as D (5 bases). The germline V and J ends were trimmed by 3 bases and 5 bases, with 14 bases remaining between them. Per the germline V gene, CDR1 is MDHEN and CDR2 is SYDVKM. The CDR3 sequence is 14 residues long. The CDR3 spells CASSFVGRDDEQYF. The CDR3 DNA sequence: TGTGCCAGCAGTTTTGTGGGCCGGGATGACGAGCAGTACTTC.

This clonotype occurred many times. This rearrangement joins TRBV29-1 to TRBJ2-1; 9 bases line up with TRBD1. The CDR3 consists of 14 residues. Per germline, CDR1 SQVTM and CDR2 ANQGSEA. With V trimmed by 3 bases and J by 9 bases, 9 bases remained unmatched. The CDR3 spells CSVDHITGGVEQFF. The CDR3, as DNA: TGCAGCGTTGATCACATTACAGGGGGCGTTGAGCAGTTCTTC.

This chain links TRBV5-1 with TRBJ2-7, with a tentative D call TRBD2 (6 bases). V was cut by 0 bases and J by 6 bases, with 10 bases left in between. Germline V gene sequence: CDR1 SGHRS, CDR2 YFSETQ. The CDR3 is 13 amino acids. The CDR3 sequence is CASSLAGGIEQYF. The CDR3 DNA sequence: TGCGCCAGCAGCTTGGCCGGCGGGATCGAGCAGTACTTC. The full variable domain, completed using reference TRBV5-1 and TRBJ2-7, is KAGVTQTPRYLIKTRGQQVTLSCSPISGHRSVSWYQQTPGQGLQFLFEYFSETQRNKGNFPGRFSGRQFSNSRSEMNVSTLELGDSALYLCASSLAGGIEQYFGPGTRLTVT.

This clonotype was counted a few times. This rearrangement joins TRBV20-1 to TRBJ1-1; D gene uncertain. V lost 1 base to trimming and J lost 7 bases, with 7 bases between them. CDR3 length: 11 residues. Germline assignment: CDR1 DFQATT and CDR2 SNEGSKA (reference sequence). CDR3 bases: TGCAGTGCTAGAGTAGGGAATGAAGCTTTCTTT. It is translated as CSARVGNEAFF.

This clonotype has at least ten counts. This chain links TRBV29-1 with TRBJ1-1; possibly TRBD1 for D (6 bases). The germline CDR1 and CDR2 sequences are SQVTM and ANQGSEA. This CDR3 region has 15 residues. V was cut by 7 bases and J by 1 base, with 19 bases left in between. CDR3 loop: CSASRLGARNTEAFF. The CDR3 DNA is TGCAGCGCCTCGAGGTTGGGGGCGAGGAACACTGAAGCTTTCTTT. The full variable domain, rest sourced from reference TRBV29-1 and TRBJ1-1, is SAVISQKPSRDICQRGTSLTIQCQVDSQVTMMFWYRQQPGQSLTLIATANQGSEATYESGFVIDKFPISRPNLTFSTLTVSNMSPEDSSIYLCSASRLGARNTEAFFGQGTRLTVV.

In this sample, this clonotype turned up many times. J is TRBJ1-2 and V is TRBV5-5; D remains unclear. Germline CDR1 and CDR2: SGHKS and YYEKEE (reference sequence). The CDR3 sequence is 15 residues long. The ends were cut back, 0 bases at V and 8 bases at J, with 17 bases in the middle. The CDR3 nucleotides are TGTGCCAGCAGCTTGGCCGGGCAGTCCCATTTGGGCTACACCTTC. This encodes CASSLAGQSHLGYTF.

This clonotype was seen many times. This chain connects TRBV27 to TRBJ2-3, with D perhaps TRBD2 (5 bases). This CDR3 spans 15 amino acids. V gave up 3 bases and J gave up 2 bases, with 12 bases separating them. Germline V gene sequence: CDR1 MNHEY, CDR2 SMNVEV (reference sequence). The CDR3 bases are TGTGCCAGCAGTTTGGCTAGCACATACACAGATACGCAGTATTTT. Translating gives CASSLASTYTDTQYF.

This clonotype has more than one count but fewer than ten. The chain couples TRBV5-5 to TRBJ2-1; no definite D call. The V gene lost 1 base and the J gene lost 12 bases, with 11 bases spanning the gap. Germline assignment: CDR1 SGHKS and CDR2 YYEKEE (reference sequence). The CDR3 extends over 12 amino acids. The CDR3 here is CASSLRSHGQFF. DNA of the CDR3: TGTGCCAGCAGCTTGCGGTCTCATGGGCAGTTCTTC.

The genes are TRBV7-8 and TRBJ2-7, with D possibly TRBD2 on 7 matching bases. V dropped 0 bases and J dropped 6 bases, with 12 bases sitting between them. This CDR3 has 14 residues. From germline, CDR1 is SGHVS and CDR2 FQNEAQ. CDR3 loop: CASSLAGGPLEQYF. The CDR3 DNA follows: TGTGCCAGCAGCTTAGCGGGGGGGCCACTCGAGCAGTACTTC.

There are a few counts of this clonotype. The chain has TRBV5-6 and TRBJ2-5, with 8 bases fitting TRBD1. The J segment lost 1 base and the V segment lost 4 bases, leaving 3 bases of the junction unmatched. Germline V gene data show CDR1 as SGHDT and CDR2 as YYEEEE. The CDR3 has 14 amino acids. The CDR3 nucleotides read TGTGCCAGCAGCGGGGGACAGGCCCAAGAGACCCAGTACTTC. The encoded protein is CASSGGQAQETQYF.

The chain recombines TRBV20-1 with TRBJ2-7; a possible D gene is TRBD2 (6 bases). V lost 7 bases, J lost 3 bases, and 19 bases lay in between. The length of the CDR3 is 14 residues. Germline-derived CDR1 and CDR2 are DFQATT and SNEGSKA (reference sequence). The DNA of the CDR3 is TGCAGTGGGCAGACGGGGAGGATAGACTACGAGCAGTACTTC. It codes for CSGQTGRIDYEQYF.

This clonotype appeared many times. This chain links TRBV14 with TRBJ2-7; a possible D gene is TRBD2 (5 bases). Trimming took off 6 bases at V and 6 bases at J, with 15 bases between the two ends. CDR3 length: 13 residues. Germline V lookup: CDR1 SGHDN, CDR2 FVKESK. Written as DNA, the CDR3 is TGTGCCAGCAGAACGTCCGCGGGTGGCGAGCAGTACTTC. Its translation is CASRTSAGGEQYF. Filled out from reference TRBV14 and TRBJ2-7, the complete variable domain reads EAGVTQFPSHSVIEKGQTVTLRCDPISGHDNLYWYRRVMGKEIKFLLHFVKESKQDESGMPNNRFLAERTGGTYSTLKVQPAELEDSGVYFCASRTSAGGEQYFGPGTRLTVT.

At least ten counts were recorded for this clonotype. This chain connects TRBV6-4 to TRBJ2-1, with 12 nucleotides matching TRBD2. Germline assignment: CDR1 MRHNA and CDR2 SNTAGT. The length of the CDR3 is 13 residues. The DNA for the CDR3 is TGTGCAAGGACTAGCGGGGTGAACAATGAGCAGTTCTTC. Its protein product is CARTSGVNNEQFF.

In this sample, this clonotype turned up many times. The chain has TRBV3-1 and TRBJ2-5; 9 bases map to TRBD2. With V trimmed by 4 bases and J by 5 bases, 8 bases remained unmatched. The germline CDR1 and CDR2 sequences are LGHDT and YNNKEL (reference sequence). This CDR3 region has 15 residues. The CDR3 sequence is CASSPGASGVETQYF. The DNA of the CDR3 is TGTGCCAGCAGCCCAGGGGCTAGCGGGGTGGAGACCCAGTACTTC.

This clonotype was found many times. One end of the junction is discordant with germline, which a read error may explain. This rearrangement joins TRBV25-1 to TRBJ2-1; no clear D. The CDR3 length is 13 residues. Germline assignment: CDR1 MGHDK and CDR2 SYGVNS. The CDR3 region has the DNA TGTGCCAGCAGCGAGGTACCCTACCATGAGCAGTTCTTC. Protein sequence: CASSEVPYHEQFF.

This clonotype was detected ten times or more. The V and J genes are TRBV29-1 and TRBJ2-3, with 7 bases fitting TRBD2. Trimming at V came to 6 bases and at J to 2 bases, leaving 14 bases not matched to a gene. The CDR3 consists of 16 residues. The germline gives CDR1 SQVTM, CDR2 ANQGSEA. The CDR3 protein is CSVQNSSGVDTDTQYF. The DNA for the CDR3 is TGCAGCGTGCAAAACTCTAGCGGAGTAGACACAGATACGCAGTATTTT.

Many counts were recorded for this clonotype. The chain uses TRBV24-1 and TRBJ2-5; D is ambiguous. Between the trimmed V and J ends, which lost 3 bases and 0 bases, there was a span of 1 base. CDR3 length: 12 amino acids. CDR1 is KGHDR, CDR2 SFDVKD, per germline. The CDR3 protein is CATSDHQETQYF. The CDR3 DNA sequence: TGTGCCACCAGTGATCACCAAGAGACCCAGTACTTC.

The V and J genes are TRBV7-9 and TRBJ1-1; D gene unclear. The V end lost 4 bases, the J end lost 10 bases, and 7 bases lay between the germline ends. From germline, CDR1 is SEHNR and CDR2 FQNEAQ (reference sequence). The CDR3 consists of 10 residues. The CDR3 protein is CASSYVGAFF. The CDR3 region has the DNA TGTGCCAGCAGCTATGTGGGAGCTTTCTTT.

This clonotype was recorded many times. This chain connects TRBV27 to TRBJ2-7, with TRBD2 matching 7 bases. Germline V lookup: CDR1 MNHEY, CDR2 SMNVEV (reference sequence). This CDR3 comprises 14 residues. Trimming removed 10 bases from V and 0 bases from J; junction bases left unmatched: 9. CDR3 protein: CATWGEGSSYEQYF. For the CDR3, the DNA is TGTGCCACCTGGGGGGAGGGAAGCTCCTACGAGCAGTACTTC.

The chain employs TRBV4-3 and TRBJ1-2; 8 nucleotides align to TRBD1. The CDR3 runs to 15 residues. Germline V CDR1 and CDR2: LGHNA, YSLEER. With V trimmed by 2 bases and J by 4 bases, 6 bases remained unmatched. CDR3 amino acids: CASSQLDRDFYGYTF. CDR3 in DNA: TGCGCCAGCAGCCAATTGGACAGGGACTTCTATGGCTACACCTTC.

In regard to this clonotype: No conserved phenylalanine or tryptophan ends this CDR3, so it is likely a read error. The CDR3 DNA sequence: TGTGCCAGCAGCTTGGGCAGTGCAACTAATGAAAAACTGTTTTGT. Its protein product is CASSLGSATNEKLFC. The chain carries TRBV5-6 and TRBJ1-4, with no clear D. Germline-derived CDR1 and CDR2 are SGHDT and YYEEEE. Trimming took 0 bases from V and 0 from J, leaving 6 bases between them. The CDR3 sequence is 15 residues long.

In its sample, this clonotype was seen many times. This rearrangement joins TRBV2 to TRBJ1-5, with 7 bases aligning to TRBD1. The junction had 4 bases not matched to a gene; V was cut back by 6 bases and J by 5 bases. This CDR3 region has 13 residues. Per germline, CDR1 SNHLY and CDR2 FYNNEI. CDR3 DNA: TGTGCCAGCAGGGGGGACAGAGATCAGCCCCAGCATTTT. Protein sequence: CASRGDRDQPQHF.

This clonotype was picked up many times. The chain combines TRBV20-1 with TRBJ1-5; 8 nucleotides match TRBD1. The CDR3 covers 19 residues. Germline V gene lookup returns CDR1 DFQATT and CDR2 SNEGSKA (reference sequence). The V segment lost 0 bases and the J segment 3 bases; nucleotides outside the gene matches: 16. CDR3 region: CSARDADRGKGLANQPQHF. As DNA, the CDR3 is TGCAGTGCTAGAGATGCAGACAGGGGTAAAGGTTTAGCCAATCAGCCCCAGCATTTT.

This clonotype came up many times. CDR3: CSAPPGHYNEQFF. Written as DNA, the CDR3 is TGCAGTGCCCCTCCGGGACACTACAATGAGCAGTTCTTC. The chain employs TRBV20-1 and TRBJ2-1; TRBD1 is a possible D gene (6 bases). V shed 6 bases and J shed 3 bases, with 12 bases lying between them. This CDR3 contains 13 residues. CDR1 is DFQATT, CDR2 SNEGSKA, per germline (reference sequence).

This clonotype was observed a handful of times. The CDR3 here is CASSQESVMNTEAFF. The CDR3 DNA reads as TGCGCCAGCAGCCAAGAATCAGTGATGAACACTGAAGCTTTCTTT. The J gene is TRBJ1-1, the V gene TRBV4-1; no clear D gene. Germline V gene data show CDR1 as MGHRA and CDR2 as YSYEKL. V lost 0 bases and J lost 0, with 8 bases in between. CDR3 length: 15 residues.

This clonotype was detected only a few times. This chain links TRBV28 with TRBJ2-2, with TRBD2 identical over 14 bases. Germline V gene sequence: CDR1 MDHEN, CDR2 SYDVKM. V was clipped by 6 bases and J by 1 base; unmatched bases: 7. The CDR3 has 18 residues. The CDR3 reads CASSPGLAGAGNTGELFF. The CDR3 DNA reads TGTGCCAGCAGCCCGGGACTAGCGGGGGCCGGGAACACCGGGGAGCTGTTTTTT. The whole variable domain, remainder taken from reference TRBV28 and TRBJ2-2, is DVKVTQSSRYLVKRTGEKVFLECVQDMDHENMFWYRQDPGLGLRLIYFSYDVKMKEKGDIPEGYSVSREKKERFSLILESASTNQTSMYLCASSPGLAGAGNTGELFFGEGSRLTVL.

This clonotype was counted at least ten times. V usage is TRBV20-1 and J usage is TRBJ1-1; D possibly corresponds to TRBD1 (5 bases). V was shortened by 4 bases and J by 2 bases, with 11 bases between the two germline ends. This CDR3 contains 13 residues. CDR1 is DFQATT and CDR2 is SNEGSKA in the germline V gene (reference sequence). The CDR3 nucleotides read TGCAGTGCTAAGGGGACGGTAAACACTGAAGCTTTCTTT. Protein product: CSAKGTVNTEAFF.

This clonotype was found many times. The genes are TRBV7-9 and TRBJ2-4; D is perhaps TRBD1 (5 bases). V was cut by 6 bases and J by 0 bases, with 15 bases left in between. CDR1 is SEHNR and CDR2 is FQNEAQ in the germline V gene (reference sequence). There are 16 residues in the CDR3. Here the CDR3 DNA reads TGTGCCAGCAGTCCAACCGACAGTCTAGCCAAAAACATTCAGTACTTC. Residues: CASSPTDSLAKNIQYF. The full variable domain, with the rest looked up from reference TRBV7-9 and TRBJ2-4, is DTGVSQNPRHKITKRGQNVTFRCDPISEHNRLYWYRQTLGQGPEFLTYFQNEAQLEKSRLLSDRFSAERPKGSFSTLEIQRTEQGDSAMYLCASSPTDSLAKNIQYFGAGTRLSVL.